This T cell receptor beta chain was obtained from a study of T cell responses to AZD1222 COVID-19 vaccine (dated by TCRdb to the early 2020s). Describing the broader study: A total of approximately 230 trial participants underwent TCR sequencing, of whom approximately 210 received two doses of AZD1222 and some 25 received two doses of the MenACWY control vaccine. Enrollment into the trials was organized by age into subgroups of 18-55, 56-69 and 70-plus years, and those subgroups contained approximately 160, 26 and 62 TCR-sequenced participants, respectively.

The CDR3 regions of human TCRbeta chains were analyzed by immunosequencing. The study's processing was this. TCRs in the repertoires were matched against a reference library of SARS-CoV-2-specific TCRs that had been generated with the MIRA antigen-specificity platform. Breadth was defined as the fraction of unique TCRs that were SARS-CoV-2-associated, and depth was defined as the fraction of total T cells that were SARS-CoV-2-associated. Using the MIRA data, every spike-specific TCR was mapped to the spike region that the TCR reacted to and assigned to either a CD4 or a CD8 class. Log10-transformed breadth and depth values were compared by one-way ANOVA with Sidak's multiple comparisons tests. Not all clones reach the TCRdb copy of this immuneACCESS table, which keeps in-frame sequences only. Checked studies attribute under half of the gap to unresolved V genes and leave the rest unexplained. Clone size and the V and J calls come from that table; the DNA yielded D and trimming. The sample table lists approximately 100,000 clones, around nine tenths of them with a count of one. The ten largest account for roughly 2.5% of the sample.

This clone was detected a few times. The target of this receptor is not known. No base qualities exist here, and no much larger clone lies one base off it. Broad study findings and their caveats: No day 14 peak-response samples were available, so repertoires were characterized only after the peak T cell response. The 56-69-year group was small, and its depth increase did not reach significance, likely because of low power. A significant rise in spike-specific TCR breadth and depth was observed after two AZD1222 doses relative to day 0 and relative to MenACWY recipients. Epitopes outside the regions mutated in the B.1.351 and B.1.1.7 variants were reportedly recognized by nearly half of the unique spike-specific TCRs. Conclusions about previously exposed vaccinees are limited, since just 6 or 7 AZD1222 recipients were seropositive for SARS-CoV-2 at baseline. Participants were mostly white British and included more females than males, and it was suggested by the authors that clonal diversity may have been underestimated. Vaccine-associated CD4 TCRs spanned the whole spike protein, with dominant responses in regions 160-218 and 743-854.

Taken from cysteine to phenylalanine, the CDR3 has 12 residues. CDR3 DNA only is kept here, 36 bases in frame from base 1. According to the germline V gene, CDR1 reads ENHRY and CDR2 reads SYGVKD. For this chain, trimming is 8 bases at the V end and 7 bases at the J end, and the number of junction bases without a gene match is 3. Explained via the paper, the time point label denotes: about 28 days (+/-7) after the second vaccine dose. AZD1222 recipients given second doses at about 4 weeks or at about 12 weeks were pooled, since spike-specific TCR depth and breadth were not found to differ between the two schedules. The vaccinee samples were drawn from two UK trials, COV001 and COV002, one of which was a single-blind randomized controlled phase 2/3 trial testing AZD1222 (ChAdOx1 nCoV-19) in healthy adults. Trial participant PBMC samples were collected at day 0 and day 28 after the second dose for TCRbeta chain sequencing.

The sequencing used peripheral blood, collected 28 days after the second AZD1222 dose. This sequence was found in an adult who received the AZD1222 COVID-19 vaccine. The chain uses TRBV10-3 and TRBJ2-2; 8 bases in between match TRBD2. The CDR3 sequence is CAIGLAGGELFF. The DNA reads TGTGCCATCGGGCTAGCGGGCGGGGAGCTGTTTTTT.